This TCR beta chain was observed in a study of cytomegalovirus exposure and HLA in healthy donors. Study-wide background: Researchers previously reported finding roughly 120 million unique TCR beta sequences from about 170 million T cells.

General study results and limits: In vitro confirmation showed three CMV-associated chains to be CMV antigen specific.

Note on this clone: The antigen remains unidentified.

PCR involved 60 Vbeta and 13 Jbeta primers. Sequencing was performed with immunoSEQ multiplex PCR; in TCRdb, only in-frame clones are kept and a portion is missing. The profile shows a few hundred thousand clones, roughly 80% of them singletons. Sequenced material: PBMCs. This receptor was taken from a man between 35 and 55 years old in good health and CMV-seronegative.

The chain's CDR3 is CASQGIYRNGYTF. The CDR3 DNA sequence: TGTGCCAGCCAGGGAATTTACCGGAATGGCTACACCTTC. The chain joins TRBV2 to TRBJ1-2, with a weak D call TRBD1 (5 bases). Germline V lookup: CDR1 SNHLY, CDR2 FYNNEI. With 8 bases removed from V and 6 bases from J, the gap between germline ends came to 16 bases. The CDR3 consists of 13 residues.